Sequencing of this T cell receptor (beta chain) was carried out in a study of blood T cells in healthy people across ages. With 0 bases removed from V and 0 bases from J, the gap between germline ends came to 21 bases. Germline assignment: CDR1 SGDLS and CDR2 YYNGEE. This CDR3 region has 20 residues. Alongside a J-beta primer mix, a sample-barcoded 5' primer served in a second PCR lasting about 7 to 12 cycles. With 12 random nucleotides, a template-switch adaptor tagged each individual cDNA molecule. TCRdb reprocessed the 5' RACE reads via MiXCR and lists one record per CDR3 protein. Of under 1,100,000 distinct CDR3 sequences listed, around 25% are singletons. This clonotype has more than one count but fewer than ten. These data were also filed under a second study, of T cells of mothers and their children. That paper notes: No persistent microchimeric T cell clones were detected at approximately 100 clones per million clonotypes sensitivity.

V is TRBV9 and J is TRBJ1-4, with no clear D. Sequencing was carried out using blood. The TCR sequence derives from a girl aged 2-10 years in good health. CDR3 residues: CASSVGTWITDPATNEKLFF. Written as DNA, the CDR3 is TGTGCCAGCAGCGTAGGAACTTGGATTACAGACCCTGCAACTAATGAAAAACTGTTTTTT.